This T cell receptor beta chain was found in a study of vaccination and CD4 T cells after COVID-19. Study-wide results and limits: Post-vaccination reactive clonotypes (median roughly 35) did not differ significantly from post-infection (roughly 21).

The CDR3 extends over 15 amino acids. The V segment lost 1 base and the J segment 6 bases; nucleotides outside the gene matches: 8. The V gene's germline CDR1 is LNHDA and CDR2 SQIVND (reference sequence). Treatment reported: roughly nine-day PBMC culture with coronavirus spike peptide pools or control peptides (ViraFEST assay). T cells were expanded with peptide pools, and expanded clonotypes were identified by TCR sequencing. Fresh IL-2 medium was used to replace half of the medium on days 3 and 7. The Oncomine TCR Beta short-read assay was applied to DNA of cultured CD4+ T cells. TCRdb used MiXCR to reprocess the PCR reads, holding one entry per CDR3 protein. This sample has approximately 12,000 distinct CDR3 sequences, with roughly half found just once. A note on this clonotype: The antigen remains unidentified.

Material for sequencing was CD4+ T cells from blood, cultured in vitro. The chain combines TRBV19 with TRBJ2-7; 8 nucleotides match TRBD1. The TCR originated in a human donor who had recovered from COVID-19. The CDR3 loop reads CASSIGAGTGGEQYF. DNA for the CDR3: TGTGCCAGTAGTATAGGGGCCGGGACAGGCGGCGAGCAGTACTTC.